These 14 T cell receptor beta chains were all obtained from the same sample, sequenced in a study of a mutant IDH1 vaccine in newly diagnosed glioma. Only in-frame clones appear in the TCRdb table, and some are missing; sequencing was by immunoSEQ multiplex PCR. The data hold about 50,000 clones, with about three quarters observed a single time. Time point given: week 35, safety follow-up. Mutant IDH1 20-mer peptide, at 300 ug, made up each vaccine dose, with topical imiquimod. The antigens of these receptors remain unknown. This specimen consisted of PBMCs, obtained from a glioma patient whose treatment included an IDH1 peptide vaccine. These TCRs come from a man aged 35-49 years with glioma.

The gene calls are TRBV10-1 and TRBJ2-1; 12 bases match TRBD2. CDR1 is WNHNN and CDR2 is SYGVQD in the germline V gene (reference sequence). The V gene end was trimmed by 2 bases and the J gene end by 7 bases; junction bases not matched to a gene: 12. This CDR3 region has 18 residues. CDR3 sequence: CASSERGLAGLTGNEQFF. The CDR3 bases are TGCGCCAGCAGTGAGCGGGGACTAGCGGGTCTCACCGGAAATGAGCAGTTCTTC.

This chain joins TRBV5-4 and TRBJ2-1; D may be TRBD2 (5 bases). This CDR3 is built from 15 residues. Germline V CDR1 and CDR2: SGHNT, YYREEE (reference sequence). V lost 4 bases and J lost 0, with 11 bases in between. The CDR3 coding sequence is TGTGCCAGCAGCAGGACTTGGGGCTCCTACAATGAGCAGTTCTTC. Protein: CASSRTWGSYNEQFF. The entire variable domain, with the rest obtained from reference TRBV5-4 and TRBJ2-1, is as follows: ETGVTQSPTHLIKTRGQQVTLRCSSQSGHNTVSWYQQALGQGPQFIFQYYREEENGRGNFPPRFSGLQFPNYSSELNVNALELDDSALYLCASSRTWGSYNEQFFGPGTRLTVL.

The chain couples TRBV7-9 to TRBJ2-5, with TRBD1 matching over 10 bases. The CDR3 contains 16 residues. CDR1 and CDR2 (germline): SEHNR, FQNEAQ (reference sequence). After removal of 4 bases from V and 1 base from J, the junction contained 6 bases not matched to a gene. CDR3 loop: CASSSGQGNLQETQYF. CDR3 bases: TGTGCCAGCAGCTCGGGACAGGGGAATCTCCAAGAGACCCAGTACTTC.

The V call is TRBV11-3, the J call TRBJ2-1; the D gene is possibly TRBD2 (7 bases). Trimming shortened V by 5 bases and J by 7 bases, and 18 bases separated the two germline ends. Germline V gives CDR1 SGHNT, CDR2 YENEEA. This CDR3 spans 15 amino acids. CDR3 region: CASSLHGGRGNEQFF. CDR3 sequence (DNA): TGTGCCAGCAGCCTACACGGGGGGCGGGGAAATGAGCAGTTCTTC.

V and J are TRBV6-1 and TRBJ2-5, with D perhaps matching TRBD2 (7 bases). The CDR3 is 15 residues long. The germline V gene encodes CDR1 MNHNS and CDR2 SASEGT. V shed 1 base and J shed 2 bases, with 11 bases lying between them. The DNA of the CDR3 is TGTGCCAGCAGTGAAGTAAGGGGGGGTCAAGAGACCCAGTACTTC. Its protein is CASSEVRGGQETQYF.

V and J are TRBV12-5 and TRBJ1-1; D gene uncertain. V lost 1 base to trimming and J lost 1 base, with 4 bases between them. CDR3 length equals 13 residues. The V gene's germline CDR1 is LGHNT and CDR2 FRNRAP. The CDR3 DNA sequence: TGTGCTAGTGGTTTGGAGGGGAACACTGAAGCTTTCTTT. Amino acid sequence: CASGLEGNTEAFF.

J is TRBJ2-7 and V is TRBV5-6; D is undetermined. The length of the CDR3 is 11 residues. CDR1 SGHDT and CDR2 YYEEEE come from the germline V gene. V lost 3 bases and J 3 bases, leaving 4 bases between the germline ends. This CDR3 is CASSSGYEQYV. The DNA of the CDR3 is TGTGCCAGCAGCTCCGGCTACGAGCAGTACGTC.

This clone showed up just a few times. The CDR3 DNA reads as TGTGCCAGTAGGGAACACAGGGGGGGTACTGAAGCTTTCTTT. This encodes CASREHRGGTEAFF. This chain joins TRBV19 and TRBJ1-1; TRBD1 matches at 8 bases. The CDR3 length is 14 residues. Germline values: CDR1 LNHDA, CDR2 SQIVND (reference sequence). V trimming: 6 bases; J trimming: 5 bases; junction bases outside the gene matches: 8.

The V gene is TRBV11-3, the J gene TRBJ2-5; D is perhaps TRBD2 (5 bases). There are 17 residues in the CDR3. Germline loops: CDR1 SGHNT, CDR2 YENEEA. The ends were cut back, 3 bases at V and 4 bases at J, with 21 bases in the middle. CDR3 DNA sequence: TGTGCCAGCAGCTTCTCGTCTACGAGGGCCTACGGAGAGACCCAGTACTTC. The encoded protein is CASSFSSTRAYGETQYF.

The V and J genes are TRBV30 and TRBJ1-2; 7 positions agree with TRBD1. V trimming: 2 bases; J trimming: 3 bases; junction bases outside the gene matches: 3. Germline CDR1 is GTSNPN and CDR2 is SVGIG (reference sequence). The CDR3 is 13 amino acids. In DNA, the CDR3 is TGTGCCTGGAGTTCTCAGGGGGACTATGGCTACACCTTC. Its translation: CAWSSQGDYGYTF.

V usage is TRBV5-8 and J usage is TRBJ2-1; 7 bases map to TRBD2. CDR3 length: 14 amino acids. The V segment lost 2 bases and the J segment 4 bases; nucleotides outside the gene matches: 3. Germline values: CDR1 SGHTS, CDR2 YDEGEE. The CDR3 protein is CASSLKGGYNEQFF. CDR3 coding DNA: TGTGCCAGCAGCTTAAAGGGAGGGTACAATGAGCAGTTCTTC.

V gene TRBV7-2 combines with J gene TRBJ1-1; the D gene is possibly TRBD1 (6 bases). CDR1 is SGHTA, CDR2 FQGNSA, per germline. Trimming removed 5 bases at V and 5 bases at J, with 18 bases between. The CDR3 is 15 residues long. CDR3 sequence (DNA): TGTGCCAGCAGCCCCGGTGGGGGCGGGAAGACTGAAGCTTTCTTT. This encodes CASSPGGGGKTEAFF.

This clone has just a few counts. This chain connects TRBV7-9 to TRBJ2-3, with D uncertain. This CDR3 has 14 residues. V lost 8 bases to trimming and J lost 4 bases, with 16 bases between them. Germline CDR1 SEHNR, CDR2 FQNEAQ (reference sequence). CDR3 sequence (DNA): TGTGCCAGCGGCTCTAGGCTGGTACCAGATACGCAGTATTTT. Amino acid sequence: CASGSRLVPDTQYF.

J is TRBJ2-7 and V is TRBV14; D might be TRBD1 (5 bases). This CDR3 region has 19 residues. The germline gives CDR1 SGHDN, CDR2 FVKESK. V gave up 4 bases and J gave up 6 bases, with 31 bases separating them. CDR3 amino acids: CASSRLVRQNFSTKPEQYV. CDR3 nucleotide sequence: TGTGCCAGCAGCCGCCTAGTGAGACAGAATTTTTCTACGAAGCCCGAGCAGTACGTC.